This entry lists 29 T cell receptor beta chains sequenced from one sample in a study of identical twins. From the 5' RACE reads, TCRdb called clonotypes with MiXCR, one entry per CDR3 protein. The sample records 400,000 to 650,000 distinct CDR3 sequences, 20% to 25% being singletons. These same data were also listed under a study on T cells expressing NK-cell markers.

Sequenced: CD4+ T cells sorted from blood. These receptors came from a young woman in good health.

This chain connects TRBV9 to TRBJ1-6; D may be TRBD1 (5 bases). Trimming pared 2 bases from V and 5 bases from J, leaving 11 bases between. CDR3 size: 15 residues. In germline, CDR1 is SGDLS, CDR2 YYNGEE. The CDR3 spells CASSVGTSNNSPLHF. Here the CDR3 DNA reads TGTGCCAGCAGCGTGGGGACGTCTAATAATTCACCCCTCCACTTT.

The chain couples TRBV7-6 to TRBJ1-6; D perhaps matches TRBD1 (6 bases). The germline CDR1 and CDR2 sequences are SGHVS and FNYEAQ. V lost 2 bases to trimming and J lost 10 bases, with 15 bases between them. The CDR3 runs to 15 residues. The CDR3 sequence is CASSLQQRDNSPLHF. CDR3 in DNA: TGTGCCAGCAGCTTACAACAGCGGGACAACTCACCCCTCCACTTT.

This clonotype has a handful of counts. This chain joins TRBV9 and TRBJ2-3; D perhaps matches TRBD2 (6 bases). Looked up from germline, CDR1 is SGDLS and CDR2 is YYNGEE. The CDR3 is made up of 15 amino acids. V was pared by 3 bases and J by 4 bases, with 15 bases between. The CDR3 bases are TGTGCCAGCAGCGGACTAGACATGATAGCAGATACGCAGTATTTT. Its translation: CASSGLDMIADTQYF.

In its sample, this clonotype was seen many times. The chain joins TRBV10-2 to TRBJ2-1; 12 bases map to TRBD2. CDR1 is WSHSY and CDR2 is SAAADI in the germline V gene. Trimming took 4 bases from V and 7 from J; bases not matched to a gene: 2. This CDR3 spans 14 amino acids. The chain's CDR3 is CASSGTSGKNEQFF. The CDR3 DNA reads as TGCGCCAGCAGTGGGACTAGCGGGAAGAATGAGCAGTTCTTC.

This clonotype has just a few counts. The gene calls are TRBV7-8 and TRBJ2-2; a possible D gene is TRBD1 (6 bases). The CDR3 totals 16 residues. From germline, CDR1 is SGHVS and CDR2 FQNEAQ. V gave up 1 base and J gave up 4 bases, with 13 bases separating them. The CDR3 protein is CASSLVTARGTGELFF. In DNA form, the CDR3 reads TGTGCCAGCAGCTTAGTGACGGCCAGGGGCACCGGGGAGCTGTTTTTT.

This clonotype was counted only a few times. The gene calls are TRBV29-1 and TRBJ2-1; 8 bases match TRBD2. The germline gives CDR1 SQVTM, CDR2 ANQGSEA. V lost 4 bases, J lost 12 bases, and 8 bases stayed unmatched. The CDR3 length is 12 residues. CDR3 sequence reads: CSVAPGGIGQFF. CDR3 nucleotide sequence: TGCAGCGTTGCGCCGGGAGGGATCGGGCAGTTCTTC.

This chain connects TRBV4-3 to TRBJ1-2; D ambiguous. The CDR3 runs 16 residues. V was pared by 4 bases and J by 6 bases, with 21 bases between. Germline assignment: CDR1 LGHNA and CDR2 YSLEER. CDR3 region: CASSPSPYRSGDGYTF. The CDR3 coding sequence is TGCGCCAGCAGCCCAAGCCCCTATAGGTCGGGCGATGGCTACACCTTC.

This clonotype appeared a few times. The rearrangement uses TRBV12-3 or TRBV12-4 and TRBJ2-5, with 7 bases matching TRBD1. The CDR3 is 13 amino acids. The J segment lost 2 bases and the V segment lost 6 bases, leaving 3 bases of the junction unmatched. The CDR3 region has the DNA TGTGCCAGCAGGGGACAGATACAAGAGACCCAGTACTTC. This sequence encodes CASRGQIQETQYF.

The chain is built from TRBV20-1 and TRBJ1-5; a weak D match, TRBD1 (5 bases). This CDR3 comprises 16 residues. Looked up from germline, CDR1 is DFQATT and CDR2 is SNEGSKA (reference sequence). With 6 bases removed from V and 0 bases from J, the gap between germline ends came to 18 bases. The DNA of the CDR3 is TGCAGTGCCGAGAGACATACAGGTTATAGCAATCAGCCCCAGCATTTT. Protein product: CSAERHTGYSNQPQHF.

There are a few counts of this clonotype. The CDR3 coding sequence is TGCGCCAGCAGCTCGTATAACCAAGAGACCCAGTACTTC. It is translated as CASSSYNQETQYF. The rearrangement uses TRBV5-1 and TRBJ2-5; D uncertain. This CDR3 is built from 13 residues. The germline V and J ends were trimmed by 3 bases and 0 bases, with 6 bases remaining between them. Germline-derived CDR1 and CDR2 are SGHRS and YFSETQ.

This clonotype came up a few times. This sequence joins TRBV6-5 and TRBJ2-1; no clear D gene. The CDR3 covers 16 residues. The germline V gene has CDR1 MNHEY and CDR2 SVGAGI. V lost 2 bases and J 6 bases, leaving 17 bases between the germline ends. The CDR3 loop is CASSYSRSTVINEQFF. Written as DNA, the CDR3 is TGTGCCAGCAGTTACAGTCGGTCCACCGTTATCAATGAGCAGTTCTTC.

The J gene is TRBJ2-2, the V gene TRBV18; tentatively, D is TRBD1 or TRBD2 (6 bases each). Germline V gene lookup returns CDR1 KGHSH and CDR2 LQKENI. The V gene lost 3 bases and the J gene lost 6 bases, with 14 bases spanning the gap. The CDR3 covers 15 residues. The CDR3 DNA is TGTGCCAGCTCACCTATAGACAGGAGGGCCGGGGAGCTGTTTTTT. It encodes CASSPIDRRAGELFF.

The chain employs TRBV7-8 and TRBJ1-3; D not resolved. Between the trimmed V and J ends, which lost 5 bases and 4 bases, there was a span of 18 bases. The V gene's germline CDR1 is SGHVS and CDR2 FQNEAQ. This CDR3 is 16 amino acids long. CDR3 DNA sequence: TGTGCCAGCAGCCCCTTACTCCCCCCATCGGGAAACACCATATATTTT. This gives the protein CASSPLLPPSGNTIYF.

In this sample, this clonotype turned up many times. The chain uses TRBV5-4 and TRBJ2-7, with D tentatively TRBD1 (6 bases). Germline V lookup: CDR1 SGHNT, CDR2 YYREEE (reference sequence). The CDR3 has 13 amino acids. V shed 4 bases and J shed 7 bases, with 15 bases lying between them. CDR3 sequence (DNA): TGTGCCAGCAGCGTGGACACTCAGGGGGAGCAGTACTTC. Protein product: CASSVDTQGEQYF.

The V and J genes are TRBV10-1 and TRBJ1-1; TRBD1 matches at 7 bases. The CDR3 is 16 amino acids. Per germline, CDR1 WNHNN and CDR2 SYGVQD (reference sequence). Germline trimming cut 5 bases from V and 3 bases from J; bases unmatched to any gene: 12. The CDR3 loop reads CASSPGTEVGDTEAFF. DNA of the CDR3: TGCGCCAGCAGTCCCGGGACAGAGGTCGGGGACACTGAAGCTTTCTTT.

The chain employs TRBV20-1 and TRBJ2-3; D is possibly TRBD2 (6 bases). Trimming stripped 5 bases from V and 4 bases from J, with 13 bases between. The CDR3 sequence is 13 residues long. Germline V gene sequence: CDR1 DFQATT, CDR2 SNEGSKA (reference sequence). DNA for the CDR3: TGCAGTGCTCCCCTCGGGGGAGCAGATACGCAGTATTTT. Protein product: CSAPLGGADTQYF.

The V gene is TRBV5-1, the J gene TRBJ2-3; 11 positions agree with TRBD2. The CDR3 has 16 residues. J was trimmed by 5 bases and V by 4 bases; bases with no gene match: 9. Germline lookup yields CDR1 SGHRS and CDR2 YFSETQ. CDR3 region: CASSRTTSGSGDTQYF. For the CDR3, the DNA is TGCGCCAGCAGCAGAACAACTAGCGGGAGCGGAGATACGCAGTATTTT.

The rearrangement links TRBV7-9 to TRBJ2-2; D possibly corresponds to TRBD2 (5 bases). There are 14 residues in the CDR3. Trimming took off 5 bases at V and 0 bases at J, with 7 bases between the two ends. Germline-derived CDR1 and CDR2 are SEHNR and FQNEAQ (reference sequence). The DNA for the CDR3 is TGTGCCAGCAGCACGAGGGCGAACACCGGGGAGCTGTTTTTT. This encodes CASSTRANTGELFF.

V is TRBV7-2 and J is TRBJ1-1; TRBD1 aligns across 8 bases. The CDR3 length is 15 residues. The ends lost 1 base at V and 5 bases at J; junction bases unmatched: 6. The germline CDR1 and CDR2 sequences are SGHTA and FQGNSA. DNA for the CDR3: TGTGCCAGCAGCTTAGGGCAGAACAGGGGGACTGAAGCTTTCTTT. It specifies CASSLGQNRGTEAFF.

In its sample, this clonotype was seen a few times. V usage is TRBV6-5 and J usage is TRBJ1-2, with 9 bases fitting TRBD1. V trimming: 2 bases; J trimming: 5 bases; junction bases outside the gene matches: 6. The germline gives CDR1 MNHEY, CDR2 SVGAGI. The CDR3 is made up of 15 amino acids. DNA for the CDR3: TGTGCCAGCAGTTACAACAGGGGGCACCTATATGGCTACACCTTC. It translates to CASSYNRGHLYGYTF.

This clonotype was counted between two and nine times. This chain links TRBV2 with TRBJ2-7, with a weak D call TRBD2 (6 bases). This CDR3 is built from 14 residues. Trimming removed 7 bases at V and 2 bases at J, with 15 bases between. Germline CDR1 is SNHLY and CDR2 is FYNNEI. DNA of the CDR3: TGTGCCAGCATTTTCTCGGAGGGCCCCTACGAGCAGTACTTC. Translation: CASIFSEGPYEQYF.

The chain couples TRBV6-5 to TRBJ2-7, with TRBD2 identical over 10 bases. The CDR3 loop spans 16 amino acids. With V trimmed by 2 bases and J by 5 bases, 9 bases remained unmatched. The germline V gene encodes CDR1 MNHEY and CDR2 SVGAGI. The CDR3 region is CASSYRAGGPLNEQYF. The CDR3 nucleotides read TGTGCCAGCAGTTACAGAGCGGGAGGGCCGCTAAACGAGCAGTACTTC.

The chain is built from TRBV4-2 and TRBJ1-6; unclear D gene. The CDR3 contains 15 residues. The germline V gene has CDR1 LGHNA and CDR2 YNFKEQ. The germline V and J ends were trimmed by 0 bases and 7 bases, with 10 bases remaining between them. DNA of the CDR3: TGTGCCAGCAGCCAAGAAACGAACTTAAATTCACCCCTCCACTTT. Amino acids: CASSQETNLNSPLHF.

This clonotype was counted only a few times. The chain couples TRBV6-5 to TRBJ1-4, with TRBD1 identical over 8 bases. CDR1 and CDR2 (germline): MNHEY, SVGAGI. The CDR3 loop spans 13 amino acids. Trimming removed 4 bases from V and 8 bases from J; junction bases left unmatched: 3. CDR3 residues: CASSWTGREKLFF. CDR3 nucleotide sequence: TGTGCCAGCAGTTGGACAGGGAGAGAAAAACTGTTTTTT.

In its sample, this clonotype was seen a few times. V usage is TRBV20-1 and J usage is TRBJ1-2, with D maybe TRBD1 (5 bases). From germline, CDR1 is DFQATT and CDR2 SNEGSKA (reference sequence). Trimming took off 2 bases at V and 0 bases at J, with 13 bases between the two ends. The CDR3 length is 15 residues. CDR3 residues: CSARRAGGANYGYTF. The CDR3, as DNA: TGCAGTGCTAGAAGGGCGGGAGGGGCTAACTATGGCTACACCTTC.

The chain combines TRBV25-1 with TRBJ2-1; 8 nucleotides line up with TRBD2. The ends lost 3 bases at V and 6 bases at J; junction bases unmatched: 10. Per the germline V gene, CDR1 is MGHDK and CDR2 is SYGVNS. The CDR3 spans 16 residues. Here the CDR3 reads CASSDRGGFGGNEQFF. The CDR3 bases are TGTGCCAGCAGTGACCGGGGGGGATTCGGGGGCAATGAGCAGTTCTTC.

The chain has TRBV12-3 or TRBV12-4 and TRBJ2-6; D unresolved. This CDR3 spans 17 amino acids. The V gene lost 5 bases and the J gene lost 0 bases, with 14 bases spanning the gap. The CDR3 protein is CASSPRRRISGANVLTF. CDR3 nucleotides: TGTGCCAGCAGTCCCCGCCGACGGATCTCTGGGGCCAACGTCCTGACTTTC.

This clonotype was counted only a few times. The chain combines TRBV12-3 or TRBV12-4 with TRBJ2-2; tentative D call: TRBD1 (6 bases). The CDR3 has 16 residues. The V gene lost 0 bases and the J gene lost 5 bases, with 13 bases spanning the gap. CDR3 amino acids: CASSLARVRGTGELFF. The CDR3, as DNA: TGTGCCAGCAGTTTAGCGCGAGTCAGGGGTACCGGGGAGCTGTTTTTT.

This clonotype came up a few times. The chain employs TRBV29-1 and TRBJ1-5, with D perhaps matching TRBD1 (5 bases). The CDR3 is 14 residues long. V was clipped by 5 bases and J by 4 bases, with 15 bases between them. Germline V CDR1 and CDR2: SQVTM, ANQGSEA. In nucleotides, the CDR3 is TGCAGCGTTCAAGGTCCAGGGAAGAATCAGCCCCAGCATTTT. Translated, it gives CSVQGPGKNQPQHF.